This TCR beta chain was documented in a study of CD8 T cells in ankylosing spondylitis. TCRdb redid the calling of the 5' RACE reads with MiXCR, one entry per CDR3 protein. In the table there are almost 45,000 distinct CDR3 sequences, roughly 11% of which are singletons. The germline gives CDR1 SGHRS, CDR2 YFSETQ. Trimming took 3 bases from V and 5 from J; bases not matched to a gene: 10. The length of the CDR3 is 15 residues. This clonotype was seen ten or more times. Sequencing was performed on blood, either unsorted or a sorted T cell fraction (not recorded which). The chain joins TRBV5-1 to TRBJ2-5; TRBD1 aligns across 7 bases. The source is a male donor with ankylosing spondylitis or in good health (not recorded which). Written as DNA, the CDR3 is TGCGCCAGCAGCTGGTTAGGACAGGCTGGGGAGACCCAGTACTTC. Its protein product is CASSWLGQAGETQYF.